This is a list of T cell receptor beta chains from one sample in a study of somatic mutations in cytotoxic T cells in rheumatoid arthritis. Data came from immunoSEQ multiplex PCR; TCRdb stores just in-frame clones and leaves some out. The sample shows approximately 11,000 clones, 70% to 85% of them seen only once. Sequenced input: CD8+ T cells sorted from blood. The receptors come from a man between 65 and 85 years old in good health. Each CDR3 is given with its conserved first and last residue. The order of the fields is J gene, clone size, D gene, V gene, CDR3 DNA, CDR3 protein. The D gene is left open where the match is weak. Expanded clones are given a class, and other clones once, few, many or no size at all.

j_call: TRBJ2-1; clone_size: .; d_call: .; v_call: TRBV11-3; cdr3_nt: TGTGCCAGCAGCTTAGATCCCGGCGGGAACAATGAGCAGTTCTTC; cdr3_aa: CASSLDPGGNNEQFF
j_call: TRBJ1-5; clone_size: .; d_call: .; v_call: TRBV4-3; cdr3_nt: TGCGCCAGCAGCCAAGATCTCTCGAAGTATCAGCCCCAGCATTTT; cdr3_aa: CASSQDLSKYQPQHF
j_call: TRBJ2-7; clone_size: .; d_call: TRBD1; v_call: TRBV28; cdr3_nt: TGTGCCAGCACTGACAGGGGGAAGTACGAGCAGTACTTC; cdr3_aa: CASTDRGKYEQYF
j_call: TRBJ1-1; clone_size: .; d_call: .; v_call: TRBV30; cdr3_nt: TGTGCCTGGGACCTATCACCCGGGGCATTAAACACTGAAGCTTTCTTT; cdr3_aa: CAWDLSPGALNTEAFF
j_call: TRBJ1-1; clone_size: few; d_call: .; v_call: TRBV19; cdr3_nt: TGTGCCAGTAGTATCCCAGGGAGGAACACTGAAGCTTTCTTT; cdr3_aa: CASSIPGRNTEAFF
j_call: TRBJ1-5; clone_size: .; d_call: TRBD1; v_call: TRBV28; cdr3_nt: TGTGCCAGCAGTTACGACAGGGGGAGCAATCAGCCCCAGCATTTT; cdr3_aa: CASSYDRGSNQPQHF
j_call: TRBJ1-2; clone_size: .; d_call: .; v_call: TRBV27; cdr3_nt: TGTGCCAGCAGTTCGAGGGTGGAATATGGCTACACCTTC; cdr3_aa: CASSSRVEYGYTF
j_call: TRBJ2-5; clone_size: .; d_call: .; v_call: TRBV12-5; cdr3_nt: TGTGCTAGTGGTTTGGGGGTGGGTGTTGAGGAGACCCAGTACTTC; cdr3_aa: CASGLGVGVEETQYF
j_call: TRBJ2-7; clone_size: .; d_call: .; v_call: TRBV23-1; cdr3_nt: TGCGCCAGCAGTCTAGCCTTAGGGTCAGGGACTGACTACGAGCAGTACTTC; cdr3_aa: CASSLALGSGTDYEQYF
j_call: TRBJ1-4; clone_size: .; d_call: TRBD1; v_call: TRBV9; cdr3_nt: TGTGCCAGCAGCGTAGACAGGGGAGGTGAAAAACTGTTTTTT; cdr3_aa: CASSVDRGGEKLFF
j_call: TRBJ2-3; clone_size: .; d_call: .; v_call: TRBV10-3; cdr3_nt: TGTGCCATCAGTGAGAACCCACAGGCCCAAAGAACCGGATACACAGATACGCAGTATTTT; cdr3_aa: CAISENPQAQRTGYTDTQYF
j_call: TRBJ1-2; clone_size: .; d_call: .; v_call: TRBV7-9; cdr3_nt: TGTGCCAGCAGCTTAGACTCGCAGGGCCCTTACTATGGCTACACCTTC; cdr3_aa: CASSLDSQGPYYGYTF
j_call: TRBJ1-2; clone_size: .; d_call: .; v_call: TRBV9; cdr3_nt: TGTGCCAGCAGCGGGGGTGTTAGGGGGGATGGCTACACCTTC; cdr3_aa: CASSGGVRGDGYTF
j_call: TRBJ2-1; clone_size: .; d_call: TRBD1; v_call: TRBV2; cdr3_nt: TGTGCCAGCACGCCCGTGGGTCGCAGGGGGAATGAGCAGTTCTTC; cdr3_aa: CASTPVGRRGNEQFF
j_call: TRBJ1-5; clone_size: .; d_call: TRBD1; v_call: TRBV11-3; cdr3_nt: TGTGCCAGCAGCTTCCGGACAGGAGCACCCGAACATAGCAATCAGCCCCAGCATTTT; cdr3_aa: CASSFRTGAPEHSNQPQHF
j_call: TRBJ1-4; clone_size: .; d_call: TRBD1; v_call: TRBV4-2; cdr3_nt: TGTGCCAGCAGCCCCCGAGGGACAGACTCATATGAAAAACTGTTTTTT; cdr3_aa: CASSPRGTDSYEKLFF
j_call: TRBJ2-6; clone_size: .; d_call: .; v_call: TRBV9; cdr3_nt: TGTGCCAGCAGCGTAGAGGCCTCTGGGGCCAACGTCCTGACTTTC; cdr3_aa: CASSVEASGANVLTF
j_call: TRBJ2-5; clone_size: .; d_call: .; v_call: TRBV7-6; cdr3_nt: TGTGCCAGCAGCCCCTGGGGGGGGGCCGACCAAGAGACCCAGTACTTC; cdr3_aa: CASSPWGGADQETQYF
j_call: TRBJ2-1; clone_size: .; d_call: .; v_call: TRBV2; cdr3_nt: TGTGCCAGCTTCCAGTCAGGCGACAATGAGCAGTTCTTC; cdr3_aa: CASFQSGDNEQFF
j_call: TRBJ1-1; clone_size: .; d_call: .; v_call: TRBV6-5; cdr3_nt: TGTGCCAGCAGTTACAGGCGGACGAACACTGAAGCTTTCTTT; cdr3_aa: CASSYRRTNTEAFF
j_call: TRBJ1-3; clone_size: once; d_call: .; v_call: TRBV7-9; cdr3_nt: TGTGCCAGCAGCCCTCCCCGGGTAGGGACCTACTCTGGAAACACCATATATTTT; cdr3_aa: CASSPPRVGTYSGNTIYF
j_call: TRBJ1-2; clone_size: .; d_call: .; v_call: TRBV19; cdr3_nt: TGTGCCAGTACCTCTCACGTAGCTAACTATGGCTACACCTTC; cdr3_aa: CASTSHVANYGYTF
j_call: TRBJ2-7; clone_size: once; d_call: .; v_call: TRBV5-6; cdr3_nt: TGTGCCAGCAGTAGGCAGGTAGTGGTTGACGAGCAGTACTTC; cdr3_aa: CASSRQVVVDEQYF
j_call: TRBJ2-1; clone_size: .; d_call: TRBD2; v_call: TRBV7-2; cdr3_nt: TGTGCCAGCAGCGTAACTAGCGGACCCTACAATGAGCAGTTCTTC; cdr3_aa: CASSVTSGPYNEQFF
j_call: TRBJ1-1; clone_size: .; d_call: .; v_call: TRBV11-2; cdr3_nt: TGTGCCAGCAGCTTAGGTAACCAAGCTTTCTTT; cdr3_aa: CASSLGNQAFF
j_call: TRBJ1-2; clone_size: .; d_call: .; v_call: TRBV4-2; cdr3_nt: TGTGCCAGCAGTTACTCCGGACAGACTCGTAACTATGGCTACACCTTC; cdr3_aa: CASSYSGQTRNYGYTF
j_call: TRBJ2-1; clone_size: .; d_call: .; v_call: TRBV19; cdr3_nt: TGTGCCAGTAGTATAGGGGGGGTAGTGAATGAGCAGTTCTTC; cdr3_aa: CASSIGGVVNEQFF
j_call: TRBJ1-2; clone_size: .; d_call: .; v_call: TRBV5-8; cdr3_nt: TGTGCCAGCAGCTTGTTGTCGACAGGCCTTGGCTACACCTTC; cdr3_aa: CASSLLSTGLGYTF
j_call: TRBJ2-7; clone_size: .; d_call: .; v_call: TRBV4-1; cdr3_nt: TGCGCCAGCAGCCAGATACCCGTTGACGGTTACGAGCAGTACTTC; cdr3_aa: CASSQIPVDGYEQYF
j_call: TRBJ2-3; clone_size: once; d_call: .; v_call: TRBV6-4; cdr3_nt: TGTGCCAGCAGTTCCACCAGCGGTAGCACAGATACGCAGTATTTT; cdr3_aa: CASSSTSGSTDTQYF
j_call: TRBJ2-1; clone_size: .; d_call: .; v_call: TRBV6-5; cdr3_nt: TGTGCCAGCAGTTACTCTCCCGACAATGAGCAGTTCTTC; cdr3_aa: CASSYSPDNEQFF
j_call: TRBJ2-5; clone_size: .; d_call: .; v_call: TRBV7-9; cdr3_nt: TGTGCCAGCAGCCCCACCCCAACAGTCGGGGGGCGGGAGACCCAGTACTTC; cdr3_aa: CASSPTPTVGGRETQYF
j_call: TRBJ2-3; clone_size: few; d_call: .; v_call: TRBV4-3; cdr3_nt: TGCGCCAGCAGCGCAGGGGCTCACACAGATACGCAGTATTTT; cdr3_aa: CASSAGAHTDTQYF
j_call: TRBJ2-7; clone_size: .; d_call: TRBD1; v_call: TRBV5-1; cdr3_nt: TGCGCCAGCAGCCACCGACAGGGATTAAGCTCCTACGAGCAGTACTTC; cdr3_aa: CASSHRQGLSSYEQYF
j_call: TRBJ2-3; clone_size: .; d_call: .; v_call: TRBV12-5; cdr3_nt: TGTGCTAGTGGTTTCGGGACAGATACGCAGTATTTT; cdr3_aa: CASGFGTDTQYF
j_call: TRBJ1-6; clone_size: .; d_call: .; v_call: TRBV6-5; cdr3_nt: TGTGGACCGGGGCGTGATAATTCACCCCTCCACTTT; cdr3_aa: CGPGRDNSPLHF
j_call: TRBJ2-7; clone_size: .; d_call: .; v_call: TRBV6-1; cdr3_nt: TGTGCCAGCAGTGAAGCGCAGGGGGGGTACGAGCAGTACTTC; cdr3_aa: CASSEAQGGYEQYF
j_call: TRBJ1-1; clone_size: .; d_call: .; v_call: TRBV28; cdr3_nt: TGTGCCAGCAGGACGTACACTGAAGCTTTCTTT; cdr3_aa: CASRTYTEAFF
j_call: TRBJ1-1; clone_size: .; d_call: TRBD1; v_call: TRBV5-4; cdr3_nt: TGTGCCAGCAGCTCCGGTACAGGGGGCAACACTGAAGCTTTCTTT; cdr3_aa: CASSSGTGGNTEAFF
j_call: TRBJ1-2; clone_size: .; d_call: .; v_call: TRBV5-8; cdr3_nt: TGTGCCAGCTCCTTGGCGGGCAGAGCCTATGGCTACACCTTC; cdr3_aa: CASSLAGRAYGYTF
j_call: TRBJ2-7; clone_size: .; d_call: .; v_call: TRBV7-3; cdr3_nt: TGTGCCAGCAGCTTACTTCTGGGAAGAGGACCCTACGAGCAGTACTTC; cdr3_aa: CASSLLLGRGPYEQYF
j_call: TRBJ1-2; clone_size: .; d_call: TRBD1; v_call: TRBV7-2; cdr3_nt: TGTGCCAGCAGCCCCTATGGAGGGGGCTTTATCAACTATGGCTACACCTTC; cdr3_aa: CASSPYGGGFINYGYTF
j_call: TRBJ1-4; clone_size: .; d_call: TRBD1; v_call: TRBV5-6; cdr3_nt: TGTGCCAGCAGCTTCGGGACAGGGGGAGAAAAACTGTTTTTT; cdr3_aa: CASSFGTGGEKLFF
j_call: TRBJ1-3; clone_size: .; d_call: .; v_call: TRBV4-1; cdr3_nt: TGCGCCAGCAGCCAGAGTCCCCTCTCTGGAAACACCATATATTTT; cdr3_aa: CASSQSPLSGNTIYF
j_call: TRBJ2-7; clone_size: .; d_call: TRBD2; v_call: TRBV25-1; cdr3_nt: TGTGCCAGCAGTGCGGGGACTAGCGGGCCCATTACCGGACGCGAGCAGTACTTC; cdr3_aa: CASSAGTSGPITGREQYF
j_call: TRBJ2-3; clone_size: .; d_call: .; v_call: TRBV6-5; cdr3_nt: TGTGCCCCTTCGGGCAGGGGAATAGCAGATACGCAGTATTTT; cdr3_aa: CAPSGRGIADTQYF
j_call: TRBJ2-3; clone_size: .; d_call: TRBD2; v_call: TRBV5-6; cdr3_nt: TGTGCCAGCAGCTCGAGTGGGACTAGCGTTAGCACAGATACGCAGTATTTT; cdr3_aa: CASSSSGTSVSTDTQYF
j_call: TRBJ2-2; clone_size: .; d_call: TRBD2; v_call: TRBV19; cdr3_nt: TGTGCCAGTAGTATTGGACTAGCGGGTTACACCGGGGAGCTGTTTTTT; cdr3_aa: CASSIGLAGYTGELFF
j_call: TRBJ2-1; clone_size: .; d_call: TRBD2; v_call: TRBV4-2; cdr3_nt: TGTGCCAGCAGCCAAGAAATCGGGCTAGCGGGGGGGCCGCGGTACAATGAGCAGTTCTTC; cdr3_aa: CASSQEIGLAGGPRYNEQFF
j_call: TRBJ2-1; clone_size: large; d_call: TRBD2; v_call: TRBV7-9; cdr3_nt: TGTGCCAGCAGCTATAAAGGGACTAGCGGGATCGGATACAATGAGCAGTTCTTC; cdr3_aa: CASSYKGTSGIGYNEQFF
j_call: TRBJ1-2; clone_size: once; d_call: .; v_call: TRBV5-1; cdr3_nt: TGCGCCAGCAGCTTGGAAGAAAACACACCTGGGGGTAACTATGGCTACACCTTC; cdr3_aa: CASSLEENTPGGNYGYTF
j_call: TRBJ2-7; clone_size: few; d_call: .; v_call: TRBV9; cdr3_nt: TGTGCCAGCAGTAACACAGAGGGGTGGTACGAGCAGTACTTC; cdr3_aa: CASSNTEGWYEQYF
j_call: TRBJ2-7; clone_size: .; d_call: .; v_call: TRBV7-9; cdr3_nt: TGTGCCAGCTCCCCCGGCCCCTACGAGCAGTACTTC; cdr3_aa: CASSPGPYEQYF
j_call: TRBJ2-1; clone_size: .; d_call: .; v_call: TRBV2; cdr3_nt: TGTGCCAGCAGGTGGCAGGGATCCTACAATGAGCAGTTCTTC; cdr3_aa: CASRWQGSYNEQFF
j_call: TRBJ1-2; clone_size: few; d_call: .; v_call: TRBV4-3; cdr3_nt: TGCGCCAGCAGCCAAGCCTGGGACACTAACTATGGCTACACCTTC; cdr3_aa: CASSQAWDTNYGYTF
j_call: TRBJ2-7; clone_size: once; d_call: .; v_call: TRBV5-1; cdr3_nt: TGCGCCAGCAGCTTCCTCTACGAGCAGTACTTC; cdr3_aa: CASSFLYEQYF
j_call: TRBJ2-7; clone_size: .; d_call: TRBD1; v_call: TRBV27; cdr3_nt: TGTGCCAGCAGCCTCCGGGACAGGTACTCCTACGAGCAGTACTTC; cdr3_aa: CASSLRDRYSYEQYF
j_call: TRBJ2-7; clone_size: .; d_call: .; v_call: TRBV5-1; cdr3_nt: TGCGCCAGCACCCAGGGTGGTGGGGCCTACGAGCAGTACTTC; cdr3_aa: CASTQGGGAYEQYF
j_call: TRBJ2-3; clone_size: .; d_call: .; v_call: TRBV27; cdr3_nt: TGTGCCAGCATACCCGTGGGTGGCGGCGAGGATACGCAGTATTTT; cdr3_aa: CASIPVGGGEDTQYF